Shown below are 29 T cell receptor beta chains from a single sample sequenced in a study of T-cell memory formation after mild COVID-19 (dated by TCRdb to the early 2020s). The library came from 5' RACE. TCRdb records Illumina NovaSeq 6000 as the sequencer. The public reads were reprocessed in TCRdb via fastp at Q25 and MiXCR, keeping in-frame beta chains. Each CDR3 protein gets just one entry, which takes the most common genes and DNA from the rows behind it. A total of fewer than 500,000 distinct CDR3 sequences appear in this sample, roughly 25% of them only once. The ten most abundant clones make up about 12% of the sample. Sequencing was done on a sample of PBMCs or a T cell subset sorted from them (not recorded which). Receptors were obtained from an adult woman who had mild COVID-19 (a few samples of this study predate the infection). The sample titles of this study are shuffled in the database, so cell type and time point are left out; the donor was told from shared clones.

CDR3 sequence (DNA): TGTGCCAGTACGACATTTACAGGCGAAAAACTGTTTTTT. It specifies CASTTFTGEKLFF. The chain employs TRBV19 and TRBJ1-4, with D perhaps matching TRBD1 (5 bases). V lost 7 bases and J lost 8, with 14 bases in between. This CDR3 is built from 13 residues. Germline V lookup: CDR1 LNHDA, CDR2 SQIVND (reference sequence).

The chain carries TRBV7-9 and TRBJ2-6; TRBD1 is a possible D gene (8 bases). The CDR3 is made up of 20 amino acids. CDR1 and CDR2 from the germline V gene are SEHNR and FQNEAQ (reference sequence). V dropped 6 bases and J dropped 0 bases, with 24 bases sitting between them. The CDR3 nucleotides read TGTGCCAGCAGGATAGGTCGGGGGGACAGGCCTAGCTCTGGGGCCAACGTCCTGACTTTC. Protein: CASRIGRGDRPSSGANVLTF.

This clonotype appeared many times. The chain combines TRBV7-9 with TRBJ2-7; 8 bases line up with TRBD2. In germline, CDR1 is SEHNR, CDR2 FQNEAQ (reference sequence). V lost 2 bases to trimming and J lost 2 bases; unmatched junction nucleotides: 2. The CDR3 sequence is 14 residues long. The CDR3 reads CASSLTGGAYEQYF. The DNA for the CDR3 is TGTGCCAGCAGCTTAACGGGGGGGGCCTACGAGCAGTACTTC.

The genes are TRBV7-8 and TRBJ2-5; 10 positions agree with TRBD2. This CDR3 has 16 residues. With 7 bases clipped from V and 1 base from J, the junction kept 9 bases outside the gene matches. Germline V gives CDR1 SGHVS, CDR2 FQNEAQ. The CDR3 loop is CASIKLAGGPQETQYF. The CDR3 nucleotides read TGTGCCAGCATCAAATTAGCGGGAGGACCCCAAGAGACCCAGTACTTC.

The J gene is TRBJ2-5, the V gene TRBV5-1; D unresolved. Trimming shortened V by 4 bases and J by 2 bases, and 15 bases separated the two germline ends. The CDR3 has 15 amino acids. CDR1 is SGHRS, CDR2 YFSETQ, per germline. The CDR3 spells CASSGLDPSQETQYF. Written as DNA, the CDR3 is TGCGCCAGCAGCGGCCTGGACCCCAGTCAAGAGACCCAGTACTTC.

The V gene is TRBV6-5, the J gene TRBJ2-3; 7 bases are shared with TRBD2. The trim removed 6 bases at V and 4 bases at J, leaving 10 bases unmatched. This CDR3 spans 15 amino acids. Germline values: CDR1 MNHEY, CDR2 SVGAGI. In nucleotides, the CDR3 is TGTGCCAGCAGCCCGAGAGCAGGGAGGGCAGATACGCAGTATTTT. Its protein product is CASSPRAGRADTQYF.

This clonotype was seen once. It may be a read error: a sequence one base away is much more abundant. This chain uses TRBV11-3 with TRBJ2-1; 11 bases agree with TRBD2. The CDR3 covers 16 residues. In germline, CDR1 is SGHNT, CDR2 YENEEA. The CDR3 is CDSSLDQLAGVNEQFF. The CDR3 nucleotides are TGTGACAGCAGCTTAGATCAACTAGCGGGAGTGAATGAGCAGTTCTTC.

This sequence joins TRBV12-3 or TRBV12-4 and TRBJ1-2, with TRBD1 matching 8 bases. This CDR3 contains 16 residues. The V gene end was trimmed by 5 bases and the J gene end by 1 base; junction bases not matched to a gene: 9. The CDR3 loop reads CASSPIRDRINYGYTF. Here the CDR3 DNA reads TGTGCCAGCAGTCCGATCCGGGACAGGATTAACTATGGCTACACCTTC.

The chain uses TRBV11-2 and TRBJ1-6, with D possibly TRBD1 on 6 matching bases. Per germline, CDR1 SGHAT and CDR2 FQNNGV. The CDR3 is 14 residues long. Trimming took 5 bases from V and 8 from J, leaving 13 bases between them. CDR3 loop: CASSTSGGYSPLHF. The CDR3 DNA sequence: TGTGCCAGCAGCACGTCCGGGGGCTATTCACCCCTCCACTTT.

The CDR3 region has the DNA TGTGCCAGCAGCTTAGCATTGATCTCTGGGGCCAACGTCCTGACTTTC. The encoded protein is CASSLALISGANVLTF. The rearrangement links TRBV7-2 to TRBJ2-6; D unresolved. Trimming took off 0 bases at V and 0 bases at J, with 6 bases between the two ends. Per germline, CDR1 SGHTA and CDR2 FQGNSA. This CDR3 comprises 16 residues. Full variable domain (missing parts from reference TRBV7-2 and TRBJ2-6): GAGVSQSPSNKVTEKGKDVELRCDPISGHTALYWYRQSLGQGLEFLIYFQGNSAPDKSGLPSDRFSAERTGGSVSTLTIQRTQQEDSAVYLCASSLALISGANVLTFGAGSRLTVL.

This chain links TRBV20-1 with TRBJ2-7; 9 bases agree with TRBD2. This CDR3 spans 15 amino acids. Germline V gives CDR1 DFQATT, CDR2 SNEGSKA (reference sequence). J gave up 3 bases and V 0 bases, and 6 bases lay outside the gene matches. The chain's CDR3 is CSARDLREGLYEQYF. The CDR3 bases are TGCAGTGCTAGAGATTTGCGGGAGGGCCTCTACGAGCAGTACTTC.

The rearrangement joins TRBV12-3 or TRBV12-4 to TRBJ2-3; unclear D gene. Trimming pared 1 base from V and 4 bases from J, leaving 9 bases between. The CDR3 extends over 14 amino acids. The CDR3 DNA is TGTGCCAGCAGTTTAGTCGAGAGCTCAGATACGCAGTATTTT. Translated, it gives CASSLVESSDTQYF.

This clonotype has more than one count but fewer than ten. The junction departs from the called germline gene at one end, perhaps through a read error. The V gene is TRBV3-1, the J gene TRBJ1-2; no clear D. The CDR3 spans 12 residues. The germline gives CDR1 LGHDT, CDR2 YNNKEL (reference sequence). The CDR3 spells CASSPQDYVYTF. CDR3 nucleotide sequence: TGTGCCAGCAGCCCGCAGGACTATGTCTACACCTTC.

This clonotype was found a few times. The chain recombines TRBV7-2 with TRBJ2-7; D is undetermined. The length of the CDR3 is 11 residues. Trimming pared 5 bases from V and 4 bases from J, leaving 6 bases between. CDR1 is SGHTA and CDR2 is FQGNSA in the germline V gene. The CDR3 spells CASSKKYEQYF. The DNA of the CDR3 is TGTGCCAGCAGCAAGAAGTACGAGCAGTACTTC. The entire variable domain, with the rest obtained from reference TRBV7-2 and TRBJ2-7, is as follows: GAGVSQSPSNKVTEKGKDVELRCDPISGHTALYWYRQSLGQGLEFLIYFQGNSAPDKSGLPSDRFSAERTGGSVSTLTIQRTQQEDSAVYLCASSKKYEQYFGPGTRLTVT.

The rearrangement links TRBV7-9 to TRBJ2-7, with 16 bases that match TRBD2. This CDR3 has 18 residues. The germline CDR1 and CDR2 sequences are SEHNR and FQNEAQ (reference sequence). Unmatched junction bases numbered 13, after V lost 4 bases and J lost 7 bases. The CDR3 DNA reads as TGTGCCAGCAGCTCTGTCCCCGGGACTAGCGGGAGGGGGGGTGAGCAGTACTTC. Its protein is CASSSVPGTSGRGGEQYF.

This clonotype occurred a few times. The J gene is TRBJ2-3, the V gene TRBV4-1; D remains unclear. Trimming removed 8 bases at V and 0 bases at J, with 15 bases between. Germline-derived CDR1 and CDR2 are MGHRA and YSYEKL. The CDR3 contains 15 residues. The CDR3 DNA sequence: TGCGCCAGCCGGTTGACTGGCCTTAGCACAGATACGCAGTATTTT. It yields the protein CASRLTGLSTDTQYF.

This rearrangement joins TRBV27 to TRBJ2-7, with TRBD1 matching 7 bases. Trimming at V came to 5 bases and at J to 5 bases, leaving 9 bases not matched to a gene. The CDR3 contains 14 residues. The germline gives CDR1 MNHEY, CDR2 SMNVEV (reference sequence). CDR3 region: CASSMTGTADEQYF. The DNA for the CDR3 is TGTGCCAGCAGTATGACCGGGACAGCAGACGAGCAGTACTTC.

The chain has TRBV5-1 and TRBJ1-2; no firm D call. CDR3 size: 13 residues. Trimming shortened V by 4 bases and J by 6 bases, and 13 bases separated the two germline ends. CDR1 is SGHRS and CDR2 is YFSETQ in the germline V gene. CDR3 sequence (DNA): TGCGCCAGCAGCGACTCTCTAGGAGATGGCTACACCTTC. Translated: CASSDSLGDGYTF.

This clonotype appeared a few times. This chain joins TRBV12-3 or TRBV12-4 and TRBJ2-3, with a possible D match to TRBD1 (5 bases). The CDR3 is made up of 17 amino acids. The V end lost 5 bases, the J end lost 1 base, and 19 bases lay between the germline ends. DNA for the CDR3: TGTGCCAGCAGTCCCCCTGCGGCAGGGAAGGGCACAGATACGCAGTATTTT. This gives the protein CASSPPAAGKGTDTQYF.

This sequence joins TRBV9 and TRBJ2-5, with TRBD1 as a possible D gene (6 bases). Germline CDR1 is SGDLS and CDR2 is YYNGEE. The CDR3 spans 16 residues. Between the trimmed V and J ends, which lost 0 bases and 1 base, there was a span of 13 bases. The CDR3 reads CASSVGSRGLQETQYF. DNA for the CDR3: TGTGCCAGCAGCGTAGGATCCAGGGGCCTCCAAGAGACCCAGTACTTC.

This clonotype was observed at least ten times. The V gene is TRBV7-6, the J gene TRBJ2-5; TRBD2 agrees at 10 bases. After removal of 1 base from V and 5 bases from J, the junction contained 7 bases not matched to a gene. Germline V gene lookup returns CDR1 SGHVS and CDR2 FNYEAQ. This CDR3 has 16 amino acids. CDR3 sequence (DNA): TGTGCCAGCAGCTTAGTCCCAGCGGGGGGGTCGGAGACCCAGTACTTC. Translated, it gives CASSLVPAGGSETQYF.

J is TRBJ1-2 and V is TRBV20-1; TRBD1 might be the D (5 bases). Per germline, CDR1 DFQATT and CDR2 SNEGSKA (reference sequence). The CDR3 contains 19 residues. V lost 0 bases, J lost 4 bases, and 27 bases lay in between. CDR3 coding DNA: TGCAGTGCTAGAGACCGGGGGGACTCACATAGTTTGTGGTTCTATGGCTACACCTTC. This codes for CSARDRGDSHSLWFYGYTF.

The J gene is TRBJ2-1, the V gene TRBV15; 13 nucleotides align to TRBD2. Germline lookup yields CDR1 LNHNV and CDR2 YYDKDF (reference sequence). CDR3 length: 15 residues. V lost 9 bases to trimming and J lost 7 bases; unmatched junction nucleotides: 9. The DNA of the CDR3 is TGTGCCACGGGGAAGGGACTAGCGGGAACGAATGAGCAGTTCTTC. Its translation: CATGKGLAGTNEQFF.

This clonotype was counted between two and nine times. J is TRBJ2-1 and V is TRBV7-8; 7 bases map to TRBD2. The CDR3 covers 15 residues. V lost 4 bases, J lost 4 bases, and 7 bases stayed unmatched. The germline gives CDR1 SGHVS, CDR2 FQNEAQ. In DNA form, the CDR3 reads TGTGCCAGCAGCTCACGGGGACTACTATACAATGAGCAGTTCTTC. Encoded protein: CASSSRGLLYNEQFF.

The chain joins TRBV7-9 to TRBJ2-5; tentative D call: TRBD1 (6 bases). The CDR3 has 15 residues. Germline V lookup: CDR1 SEHNR, CDR2 FQNEAQ (reference sequence). V was cut by 1 base and J by 5 bases, with 14 bases left in between. This chain's CDR3 is CASSLDRVAWETQYF. The DNA for the CDR3 is TGTGCCAGCAGCTTAGACAGGGTGGCGTGGGAGACCCAGTACTTC.

V usage is TRBV25-1 and J usage is TRBJ2-4; a possible D gene is TRBD1 (6 bases). CDR3 length equals 16 residues. V was clipped by 1 base and J by 2 bases, with 12 bases between them. Germline V CDR1 and CDR2: MGHDK, SYGVNS. The CDR3, as DNA: TGTGCCAGCAGTGAATCCCAACAGGGCACCAAAAACATTCAGTACTTC. Translating gives CASSESQQGTKNIQYF.

The table lists this clonotype with many counts. The junction differs from germline at one of its ends, possibly a read error. The genes are TRBV7-9 and TRBJ2-3; TRBD2 agrees at 9 bases. CDR1 SEHNR and CDR2 FQNEAQ come from the germline V gene (reference sequence). The CDR3 totals 14 residues. In DNA, the CDR3 is TGTGCCAGCAGCCTAGCGGGGAGCACAGATACGCAGTATTTT. Its protein product is CASSLAGSTDTQYF.

This clonotype has more than one count but fewer than ten. This chain joins TRBV2 and TRBJ1-3; unclear D gene. Trimming pared 5 bases from V and 4 bases from J, leaving 15 bases between. The CDR3 extends over 15 amino acids. Looked up from germline, CDR1 is SNHLY and CDR2 is FYNNEI. CDR3 sequence reads: CASSTGLLDGNTIYF. The DNA for the CDR3 is TGTGCCAGCAGTACTGGACTTCTCGACGGAAACACCATATATTTT.

This clonotype was counted between two and nine times. The V and J genes are TRBV5-6 and TRBJ2-7; tentatively, D is TRBD2 (6 bases). CDR3 length equals 13 residues. V dropped 4 bases and J dropped 7 bases, with 15 bases sitting between them. CDR1 is SGHDT, CDR2 YYEEEE, per germline. The CDR3 region is CASSPDPAGEQYF. For the CDR3, the DNA is TGTGCCAGCAGCCCCGATCCCGCGGGAGAGCAGTACTTC.